These 9 T cell receptor beta chains originate from one sample sequenced in a study of blood T cell repertoires in COVID-19. Libraries were prepared by immunoSEQ multiplex PCR; TCRdb keeps only in-frame clonotypes and omits some of them. The sample includes 25,000 to 40,000 clones, less than 95% of them seen just once. The sample consisted of peripheral blood. The source is a man aged 65-85 years with active or convalescent COVID-19.

The chain combines TRBV5-5 with TRBJ2-5; D perhaps matches TRBD2 (5 bases). V was clipped by 0 bases and J by 1 base, with 19 bases between them. The CDR3 has 18 amino acids. CDR1 is SGHKS and CDR2 is YYEKEE in the germline V gene (reference sequence). This CDR3 is CASSLGWEYVNSQETQYF. In nucleotides, the CDR3 is TGTGCCAGCAGCTTGGGTTGGGAGTATGTGAACTCCCAAGAGACCCAGTACTTC.

J is TRBJ1-6 and V is TRBV28; no firm D call. Trimming shortened V by 7 bases and J by 6 bases, and 7 bases separated the two germline ends. The CDR3 runs to 12 residues. CDR1 MDHEN and CDR2 SYDVKM come from the germline V gene. In DNA form, the CDR3 reads TGTGCCAGCACCCAGTTTAATTCACCCCTCCACTTT. Its translation: CASTQFNSPLHF.

This clone was picked up one time. This rearrangement joins TRBV6-5 to TRBJ1-4, with a possible D match to TRBD1 (6 bases). The CDR3 is 15 residues long. CDR1 MNHEY and CDR2 SVGAGI come from the germline V gene. Trimming took off 5 bases at V and 3 bases at J, with 13 bases between the two ends. For the CDR3, the DNA is TGTGCCAGCAGTCCTACTACAGGGCCTAATGAAAAACTGTTTTTT. It specifies CASSPTTGPNEKLFF.

The chain joins TRBV5-5 to TRBJ1-2, with 8 bases fitting TRBD1. Germline values: CDR1 SGHKS, CDR2 YYEKEE (reference sequence). The CDR3 runs to 14 residues. V trimming: 0 bases; J trimming: 4 bases; junction bases outside the gene matches: 2. This CDR3 is CASSLVQGGYGYTF. CDR3 nucleotide sequence: TGTGCCAGCAGCTTGGTACAGGGGGGCTATGGCTACACCTTC.

The genes are TRBV28 and TRBJ1-2, with 7 bases matching TRBD1. CDR1 and CDR2 from the germline V gene are MDHEN and SYDVKM. The CDR3 length is 14 residues. With V trimmed by 7 bases and J by 2 bases, 7 bases remained unmatched. The CDR3 sequence: CASTSDRTNYGYTF. CDR3 DNA sequence: TGTGCCAGCACCTCGGACAGGACCAACTATGGCTACACCTTC.

The rearrangement uses TRBV5-6 and TRBJ1-2, with D possibly matching TRBD1 (5 bases). V was cut by 4 bases and J by 6 bases, with 10 bases left in between. This CDR3 is built from 12 residues. Germline lookup yields CDR1 SGHDT and CDR2 YYEEEE. As DNA, the CDR3 is TGTGCCAGCAGCGGCGGGGCGGATGGCTACACCTTC. The encoded protein is CASSGGADGYTF.

The sample holds one count of this clone. This chain uses TRBV18 with TRBJ1-2; 8 bases are shared with TRBD1. The CDR3 is 14 residues long. The ends lost 3 bases at V and 1 base at J; junction bases unmatched: 1. Germline values: CDR1 KGHSH, CDR2 LQKENI. The CDR3 loop is CASSPTGVNYGYTF. The CDR3, as DNA: TGTGCCAGCTCACCGACAGGGGTTAACTATGGCTACACCTTC.

This clone has only one observation. The chain joins TRBV3-1 (or the pseudogene TRBV3-2) to TRBJ2-5, with D possibly being TRBD1 (6 bases). Germline V gene data show CDR1 as LGHDT and CDR2 as YNNKEL (reference sequence). V was clipped by 4 bases and J by 5 bases, with 17 bases between them. The CDR3 is 15 residues long. The CDR3 nucleotides read TGTGCCAGCAGCCCCGCGACAGGTCGTGGGGAGACCCAGTACTTC. Translation gives CASSPATGRGETQYF.

This chain connects TRBV2 to TRBJ1-4, with 7 bases matching TRBD1. The CDR3 sequence is 13 residues long. Trimming cost V 5 bases and J 8 bases; bases outside gene matches: 5. Germline lookup yields CDR1 SNHLY and CDR2 FYNNEI. The CDR3 sequence: CASSLTGLEKLFF. CDR3 DNA sequence: TGTGCCAGCAGTCTGACAGGGTTGGAAAAACTGTTTTTT.